The present T cell receptor beta chain was sequenced within a study of T cells in severe cutaneous drug reactions (dated by TCRdb to about 2019). Context from the whole study: Patients were recruited between the early 2010s and the late 2010s from Taiwan, Thailand and a European registry network. The Naranjo algorithm and the ALDEN drug causality algorithm were used to identify the culprit drug. Libraries used iRepertoire multiplex PCR; authors cited a comparison showing similar capture of abundant clonotypes across iRepertoire and 5' RACE methods with or without UMI. Enrollment was limited to patients whose SJS/TEN or DRESS diagnosis was probable or definite according to RegiSCAR criteria. The study paired bulk TCR sequencing with single-cell sequencing, quantitative PCR validation, functional assays and transgenic mouse experiments. Blister fluids/cells, PBMC and other biological samples were taken from patients in the acute stage or the recovery stage. Overall study results and their limits: Whether the public TCR generalizes to SJS/TEN caused by other drugs was noted by the authors as still needing further study. CBZ-SJS/TEN patients showed strongly increased TRBV12-4 usage, with an average of about 30% in blister cells and roughly 4.8% in PBMC. All seven CBZ-SJS/TEN blister samples contained a public TCRbeta CDR3 (mean about 13%), which was undetectable or scarce in tolerant-control and healthy-donor PBMC.

Library preparation used the iRepertoire multiplex PCR system with TCR subtype-specific primers for both bulk and single-cell sequencing. Multiplex PCR with primers targeting V, D and J gene regions was used to generate bulk TCR beta libraries. Approximately 90-550 ng of RNA per sample was used as input for bulk TCR library preparation. An Illumina MiSeq was used to sequence bulk TCR beta amplicons. The original methods were these. Quality control steps removed sample misassignments and low-quality sequencing reads. CDR3 was defined as the amino acids lying between the Y[YFLI]C motif of the V-gene and the [FW]GXGT motif of the J-segment. The IMGT database served as the reference for assigning TRBV and TRBJ genes and CDR3 clonotypes. Per-sample TRBV expression was normalized to the mean of the same gene in PBMC from approximately 40 healthy donors. After reprocessing by TCRdb, each CDR3 protein sequence is one entry, and no DNA is given. The V and J calls were not made by the authors but by TCRdb's processing. The data table for this sample lists about 21,000 distinct CDR3 sequences. Approximately 7% of the sample comes from the top ten.

Sequenced donors were patients with carbamazepine-induced Stevens-Johnson syndrome or toxic epidermal necrolysis (CBZ-SJS/TEN). The peripheral blood repertoires were taken from CBZ-SJS/TEN patients of two origins, a few Han Chinese and six or seven European. To search for drug-specific clonotypes, the T cell receptor repertoires of patients with drug-induced severe cutaneous adverse reactions were profiled by next-generation sequencing. RNA was isolated from either blister cells of skin lesions or peripheral blood mononuclear cells. CDR1 and CDR2 are read off the germline V gene as SGDLS and YYNGEE. Counted from cysteine to phenylalanine, this CDR3 has 14 amino acids. Only the protein sequence is given. No count is recorded, but by frequency this clonotype is medium-sized (0.01 to 0.1%). There is no known antigen for this receptor.

The sample consisted of PBMCs. The rearranged chain carries TRBV9 and TRBJ1-1. This sequence was found in a human donor with toxic epidermal necrolysis, a severe cutaneous drug reaction. The CDR3 reads as follows: CASSVQQKGTEAFF.